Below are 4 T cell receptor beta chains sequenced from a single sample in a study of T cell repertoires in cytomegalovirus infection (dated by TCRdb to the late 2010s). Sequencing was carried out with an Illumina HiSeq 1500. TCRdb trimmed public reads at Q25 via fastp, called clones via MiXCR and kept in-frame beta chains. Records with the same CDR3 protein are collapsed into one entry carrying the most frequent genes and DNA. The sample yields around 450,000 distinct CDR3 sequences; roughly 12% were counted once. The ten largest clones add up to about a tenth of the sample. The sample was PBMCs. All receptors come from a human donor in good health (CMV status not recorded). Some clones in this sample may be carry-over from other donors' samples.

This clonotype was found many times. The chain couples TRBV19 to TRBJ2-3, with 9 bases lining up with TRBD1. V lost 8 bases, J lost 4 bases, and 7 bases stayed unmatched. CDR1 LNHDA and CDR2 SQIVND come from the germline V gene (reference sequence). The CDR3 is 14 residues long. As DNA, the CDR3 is TGTGCCAGTCGACGGACAGGGGAACCAGATACGCAGTATTTT. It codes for CASRRTGEPDTQYF.

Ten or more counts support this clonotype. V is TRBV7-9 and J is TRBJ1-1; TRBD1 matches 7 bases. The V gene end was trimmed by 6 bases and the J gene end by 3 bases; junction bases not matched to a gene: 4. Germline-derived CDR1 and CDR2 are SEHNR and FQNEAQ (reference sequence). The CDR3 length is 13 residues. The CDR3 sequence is CASRGRGYTEAFF. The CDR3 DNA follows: TGTGCCAGCAGGGGCAGGGGGTACACTGAAGCTTTCTTT.

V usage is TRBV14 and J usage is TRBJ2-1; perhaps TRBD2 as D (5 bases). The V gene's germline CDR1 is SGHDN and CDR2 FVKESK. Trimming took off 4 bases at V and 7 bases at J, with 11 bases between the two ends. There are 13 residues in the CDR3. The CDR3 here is CASSPPGMNEQFF. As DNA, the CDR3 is TGTGCCAGCAGCCCCCCGGGAATGAATGAGCAGTTCTTC.

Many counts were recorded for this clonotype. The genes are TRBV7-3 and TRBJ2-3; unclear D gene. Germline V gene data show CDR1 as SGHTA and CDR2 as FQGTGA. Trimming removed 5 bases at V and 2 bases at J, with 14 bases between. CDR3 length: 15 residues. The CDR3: CASSLGFGPTDTQYF. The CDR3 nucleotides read TGTGCCAGCAGCCTAGGGTTCGGGCCCACAGATACGCAGTATTTT.